This T cell receptor (beta chain) was identified in a study of blood T cell repertoires in COVID-19 (TCRdb year 2020). Regarding the research as a whole: The collaborator samples originated in the United States, Italy and Spain and spanned the acute and convalescent phases of COVID-19. Samples were obtained from the ongoing ImmuneRACE study (first 160 participants) and from about 1,300 subjects provided by 6 global collaborators. The material from the prospective study consisted of cDNA or gDNA derived from T cells, B-cell-depleted T cells, or PBMCs. Sample metadata almost always included a de-identified subject ID, COVID-19 status, age in years and sex. Where available, HLA class I and class II types were obtained from metadata supplied by the sample provider rather than from assay-based typing. Deeply sampled blood TCRbeta repertoires from subjects exposed to, actively infected with, or recovered from COVID-19 were included in the dataset. The repertoires were released in a freely available public database meant as a resource for research on the immune response to SARS-CoV-2. The study at large found these results: How much clinical and demographic metadata was included differed by source and by participant, and the metadata was provided uncurated.

Reading from cysteine to phenylalanine, the CDR3 counts 14 amino acids. Only CDR3 DNA remains: 42 bases, in frame from the first base. At the junction V is shortened by 4 bases and J by 2 bases, with 12 bases in between. In the germline V gene (reference sequence), CDR1 corresponds to GTSNPN and CDR2 to SVGIG. TCRbeta CDR3 regions were amplified from genomic DNA by means of the immunoSEQ Assay, a bias-controlled multiplex PCR. From the authors' description of their analysis: Nucleated cell counts per sample were estimated from amplification of reference gene primers within the assay. Sequence reads were collapsed and filtered to measure the absolute abundance of every unique TCRbeta CDR3 rearrangement. For each sample, productive Simpson clonality was calculated by taking the square root of Simpson's diversity index across productive rearrangements. Entries here come from immuneACCESS through TCRdb and include only in-frame sequences with V and J called. Some clones fail to appear in such tables; in the studies checked, an unresolved V gene covers under half of the shortfall, and the cause of the remainder is unknown. V, J and clone size are taken as reported in that table, and D and trimming were inferred from the DNA itself. In this sample the table shows under 150,000 clones, 85% to 90% of which occur a single time. The top ten clones comprise less than 20% of the sample.

The collaborating institutions used their own protocols to collect whole blood in K2EDTA tubes. For TCRbeta analysis, collaborator samples were shipped as frozen whole blood, as isolated PBMCs, or as DNA extracted from either sample type. About this clone: Its recognized antigen is unknown. Per-base qualities were not stored, and no clone one base away is much larger.

The V gene is TRBV30 and the J gene is TRBJ1-3; tentative D gene TRBD1, with 5 bases matching. This receptor was identified in a man in his fifties or sixties with active or convalescent COVID-19. The specimen sequenced was peripheral blood. The CDR3 region reads CAWTGGMTGNTIYF. The DNA is as follows: TGTGCCTGGACGGGGGGGATGACTGGAAACACCATATATTTT.